This passage covers 17 T cell receptor beta chains from one sample sequenced in a study of blood T cell repertoires in COVID-19. Clones were sequenced by immunoSEQ multiplex PCR, and TCRdb holds only the in-frame ones, with some missing. Of over 150,000 clones detected, about 75% appear once; the ten largest clones hold approximately 27%. Material for sequencing was peripheral blood. The receptors stem from a woman in her sixties or seventies with acute or convalescent COVID-19.

The chain has TRBV6-1 and TRBJ1-5; the D gene is possibly TRBD1 (6 bases). Trimming left V 3 bases short and J 3 bases short, with 12 bases between. From germline, CDR1 is MNHNS and CDR2 SASEGT. This CDR3 region has 15 residues. The CDR3 region has the DNA TGTGCCAGCAGTGATTACAGGGCTGACAATCAGCCCCAGCATTTT. Residues: CASSDYRADNQPQHF.

The chain combines TRBV9 with TRBJ1-6; D not resolved. Germline CDR1 reads SGDLS; CDR2 reads YYNGEE. Trimming took 3 bases from V and 0 from J, leaving 4 bases between them. The CDR3 covers 14 residues. Here the CDR3 DNA reads TGTGCCAGCAGCGCAAACTCCTATAATTCACCCCTCCACTTT. It codes for CASSANSYNSPLHF. The full variable domain, completed using reference TRBV9 and TRBJ1-6, is DSGVTQTPKHLITATGQRVTLRCSPRSGDLSVYWYQQSLDQGLQFLIQYYNGEERAKGNILERFSAQQFPDLHSELNLSSLELGDSALYFCASSANSYNSPLHFGNGTRLTVT.

J is TRBJ2-3 and V is TRBV20-1; 8 bases align to TRBD2. The CDR3 sequence is 15 residues long. V shed 3 bases, J shed 1 base, and the junction held 6 bases outside the gene matches. Per the germline V gene, CDR1 is DFQATT and CDR2 is SNEGSKA (reference sequence). The CDR3 DNA sequence: TGCAGTGCTAGTCAACTAGCGGTGGGCACAGATACGCAGTATTTT. Translating gives CSASQLAVGTDTQYF.

This chain connects TRBV19 to TRBJ1-4; D gene uncertain. The germline gives CDR1 LNHDA, CDR2 SQIVND (reference sequence). This CDR3 has 14 residues. V shed 4 bases and J shed 7 bases, with 13 bases lying between them. The CDR3 nucleotides read TGTGCCAGTAGTACCTTAAGCCGAGGTGAAAAACTGTTTTTT. Translation gives CASSTLSRGEKLFF.

V is TRBV3-1 (or the pseudogene TRBV3-2) and J is TRBJ2-5, with a weak D call TRBD1 (5 bases). The CDR3 has 13 residues. Deletions cut 4 bases from V and 1 base from J, with 7 bases between. CDR1 and CDR2 from the germline V gene are LGHDT and YNNKEL (reference sequence). The CDR3 loop is CASSPTVQETQYF. The CDR3 DNA reads TGTGCCAGCAGCCCGACAGTCCAAGAGACCCAGTACTTC.

The CDR3 is CASSQGSGRSGANVLTF. CDR3 bases: TGCGCCAGCAGCCAAGGTTCGGGTCGGTCTGGGGCCAACGTCCTGACTTTC. The genes are TRBV4-1 and TRBJ2-6; D unresolved. From germline, CDR1 is MGHRA and CDR2 YSYEKL. CDR3 length: 17 residues. Trimming cost V 1 base and J 1 base, with 11 bases left between them.

The CDR3 protein is CASTGRTGELFF. The CDR3 DNA reads TGCGCCAGCACAGGGAGGACCGGGGAGCTGTTTTTT. The rearrangement joins TRBV10-1 to TRBJ2-2, with D maybe TRBD2 (6 bases). Germline V gene data show CDR1 as WNHNN and CDR2 as SYGVQD (reference sequence). The CDR3 spans 12 residues. Trimming took 7 bases from V and 5 from J, leaving 8 bases between them.

This clone was seen a handful of times. The chain links TRBV2 to TRBJ1-2; 8 positions agree with TRBD1. This CDR3 region has 13 residues. V dropped 4 bases and J dropped 9; count of bases not matched to a gene: 7. Germline assignment: CDR1 SNHLY and CDR2 FYNNEI. Written as DNA, the CDR3 is TGTGCCAGCAGTGGGGCAGGGGGCGAACGCTACACCTTC. It specifies CASSGAGGERYTF.

This clone came up once. The V and J genes are TRBV18 and TRBJ2-2; D gene uncertain. This CDR3 contains 13 residues. Germline CDR1 and CDR2: KGHSH and LQKENI. V gave up 2 bases and J gave up 5 bases, with 6 bases separating them. The CDR3 loop is CASSPSGTGELFF. The CDR3 DNA follows: TGTGCCAGCTCACCATCCGGGACCGGGGAGCTGTTTTTT.

V gene TRBV5-5 combines with J gene TRBJ2-1; possibly TRBD2 for D (6 bases). The CDR3 length is 15 residues. CDR1 is SGHKS and CDR2 is YYEKEE in the germline V gene (reference sequence). The V end lost 4 bases, the J end lost 1 base, and 12 bases lay between the germline ends. The CDR3 is CASSIRDSSYNEQFF. CDR3 in DNA: TGTGCCAGCAGCATCCGGGACTCTTCCTACAATGAGCAGTTCTTC.

This clone was seen a few times. The V call is TRBV6-5, the J call TRBJ2-2; possible D gene TRBD1, 5 bases. Germline loops: CDR1 MNHEY, CDR2 SVGAGI. The CDR3 loop spans 13 amino acids. The germline V and J ends were trimmed by 6 bases and 5 bases, with 10 bases remaining between them. For the CDR3, the DNA is TGTGCCAGCAGCCCCCAGGGAACCGGGGAGCTGTTTTTT. Translating gives CASSPQGTGELFF.

The chain couples TRBV7-8 to TRBJ2-5; D might be TRBD1 (6 bases). CDR3 length: 14 amino acids. The V end was cut by 2 bases, the J end by 5 bases, with 12 bases between. In germline, CDR1 is SGHVS, CDR2 FQNEAQ. CDR3 residues: CASSLIVGAETQYF. In nucleotides, the CDR3 is TGTGCCAGCAGCTTAATCGTGGGGGCTGAGACCCAGTACTTC.

The chain uses TRBV30 and TRBJ1-2, with 7 bases that match TRBD1. V gave up 2 bases and J gave up 0 bases; unmatched junction bases: 3. The CDR3 runs to 14 residues. CDR1 is GTSNPN, CDR2 SVGIG, per germline (reference sequence). The CDR3 DNA is TGTGCCTGGAGTAGGACAGGAGCTAACTATGGCTACACCTTC. Protein sequence: CAWSRTGANYGYTF. Looking up the rest from reference TRBV30 and TRBJ1-2 gives the full variable domain: SQTIHQWPATLVQPVGSPLSLECTVEGTSNPNLYWYRQAAGRGLQLLFYSVGIGQISSEVPQNLSASRPQDRQFILSSKKLLLSDSGFYLCAWSRTGANYGYTFGSGTRLTVV.

The CDR3 DNA reads as TGCGCCAGCAGCTTGGTATCCGCGGGTTCTGAAGCTTTCTTT. This encodes CASSLVSAGSEAFF. This rearrangement joins TRBV5-1 to TRBJ1-1, with unresolved D. Germline CDR1 SGHRS, CDR2 YFSETQ. V was cut by 0 bases and J by 6 bases, with 12 bases left in between. The length of the CDR3 is 14 residues.

This clone was counted a single time. The chain has TRBV10-3 and TRBJ2-7; 8 bases align to TRBD1. The CDR3 is 16 amino acids. The germline gives CDR1 ENHRY, CDR2 SYGVKD. V gave up 2 bases and J gave up 4 bases; unmatched junction bases: 10. CDR3 residues: CAISEPTQGAHYEQYF. CDR3 in DNA: TGTGCCATCAGTGAGCCGACCCAGGGGGCGCATTACGAGCAGTACTTC.

V and J are TRBV9 and TRBJ2-1; TRBD2 might be the D (6 bases). The CDR3 sequence is 13 residues long. Germline lookup yields CDR1 SGDLS and CDR2 YYNGEE. Trimming left V 2 bases short and J 9 bases short, with 12 bases between. Here the CDR3 reads CASSVLRDGEQFF. In DNA, the CDR3 is TGTGCCAGCAGCGTCTTGCGGGATGGTGAGCAGTTCTTC.

CDR3 protein: CASSLVGASGYNEQFF. Here the CDR3 DNA reads TGTGCCAGCAGCTTAGTAGGCGCTAGCGGGTACAATGAGCAGTTCTTC. The chain links TRBV13 to TRBJ2-1, with 8 nucleotides matching TRBD2. Germline assignment: CDR1 PRHDT and CDR2 FYEKMQ (reference sequence). V gave up 1 base and J gave up 4 bases; unmatched junction bases: 6. The CDR3 covers 16 residues. Full variable domain (remainder filled in from reference TRBV13 and TRBJ2-1): AAGVIQSPRHLIKEKRETATLKCYPIPRHDTVYWYQQGPGQDPQFLISFYEKMQSDKGSIPDRFSAQQFSDYHSELNMSSLELGDSALYFCASSLVGASGYNEQFFGPGTRLTVL.